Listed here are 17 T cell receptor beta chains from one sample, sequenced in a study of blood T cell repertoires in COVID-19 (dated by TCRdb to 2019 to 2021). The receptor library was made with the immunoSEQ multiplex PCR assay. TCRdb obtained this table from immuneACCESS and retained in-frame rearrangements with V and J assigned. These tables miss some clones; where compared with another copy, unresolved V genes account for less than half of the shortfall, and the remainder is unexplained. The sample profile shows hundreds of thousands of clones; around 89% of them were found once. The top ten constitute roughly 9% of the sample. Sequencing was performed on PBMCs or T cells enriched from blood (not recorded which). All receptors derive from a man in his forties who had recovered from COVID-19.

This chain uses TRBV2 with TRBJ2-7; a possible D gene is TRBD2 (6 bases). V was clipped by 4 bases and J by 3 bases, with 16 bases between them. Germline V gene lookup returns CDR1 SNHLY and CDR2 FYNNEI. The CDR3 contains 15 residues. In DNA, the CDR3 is TGTGCCAGCAGTGCCGAAAGAACTAGCAGCTACGAGCAGTACTTC. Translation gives CASSAERTSSYEQYF.

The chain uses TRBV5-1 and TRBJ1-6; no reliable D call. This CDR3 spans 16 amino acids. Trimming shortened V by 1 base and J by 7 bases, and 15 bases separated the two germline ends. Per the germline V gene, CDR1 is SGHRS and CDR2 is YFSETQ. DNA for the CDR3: TGCGCCAGCAGCTTGACCTCCCTAACTAAGAATTCACCCCTCCACTTT. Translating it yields CASSLTSLTKNSPLHF.

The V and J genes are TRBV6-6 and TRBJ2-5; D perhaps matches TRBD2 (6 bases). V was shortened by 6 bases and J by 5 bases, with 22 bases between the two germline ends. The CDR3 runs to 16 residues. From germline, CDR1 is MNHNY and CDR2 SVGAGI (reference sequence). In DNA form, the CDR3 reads TGTGCCAGCAGAGAGACCGGGACTCTCAATTGGGAGACCCAGTACTTC. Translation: CASRETGTLNWETQYF.

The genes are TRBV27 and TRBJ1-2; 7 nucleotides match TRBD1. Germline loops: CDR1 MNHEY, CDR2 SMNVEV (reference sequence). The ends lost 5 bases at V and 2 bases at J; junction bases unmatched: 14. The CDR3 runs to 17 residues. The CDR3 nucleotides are TGTGCCAGCAGTCGTAAGGTTTCCGGGACAGCAAACTATGGCTACACCTTC. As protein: CASSRKVSGTANYGYTF.

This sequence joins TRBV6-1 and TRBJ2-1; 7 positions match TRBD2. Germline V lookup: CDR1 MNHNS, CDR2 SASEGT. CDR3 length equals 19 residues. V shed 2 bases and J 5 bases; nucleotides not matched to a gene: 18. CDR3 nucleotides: TGTGCCAGCAGTGAATGGTCTTTCAAACTAGCGACAAGCAACAATGAGCAGTTCTTC. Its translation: CASSEWSFKLATSNNEQFF.

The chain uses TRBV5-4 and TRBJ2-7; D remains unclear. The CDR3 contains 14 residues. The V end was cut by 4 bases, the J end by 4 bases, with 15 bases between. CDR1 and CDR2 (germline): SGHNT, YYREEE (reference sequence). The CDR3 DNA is TGTGCCAGCAGCCGAATCGACACCTTGTACGAGCAGTACTTC. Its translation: CASSRIDTLYEQYF.

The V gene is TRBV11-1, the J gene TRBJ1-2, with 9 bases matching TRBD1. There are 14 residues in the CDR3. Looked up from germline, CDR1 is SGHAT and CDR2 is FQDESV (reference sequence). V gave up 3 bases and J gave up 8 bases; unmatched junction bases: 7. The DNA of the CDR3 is TGTGCCAGCAGCTTTGGACAGGGGCCTGTCGGCTACACCTTC. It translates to CASSFGQGPVGYTF.

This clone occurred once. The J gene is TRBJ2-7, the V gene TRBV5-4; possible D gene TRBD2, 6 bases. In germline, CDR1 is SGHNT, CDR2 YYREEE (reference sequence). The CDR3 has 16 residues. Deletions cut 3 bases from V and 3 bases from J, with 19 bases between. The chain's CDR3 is CASSSLGGARDYEQYF. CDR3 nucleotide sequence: TGTGCCAGCAGCTCCCTTGGCGGGGCCAGGGACTACGAGCAGTACTTC.

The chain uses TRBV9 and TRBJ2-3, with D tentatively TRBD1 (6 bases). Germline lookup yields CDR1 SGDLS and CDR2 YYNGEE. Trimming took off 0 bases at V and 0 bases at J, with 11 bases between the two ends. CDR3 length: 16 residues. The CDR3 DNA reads TGTGCCAGCAGCGTAGGAGTTACAGGGAGCACAGATACGCAGTATTTT. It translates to CASSVGVTGSTDTQYF.

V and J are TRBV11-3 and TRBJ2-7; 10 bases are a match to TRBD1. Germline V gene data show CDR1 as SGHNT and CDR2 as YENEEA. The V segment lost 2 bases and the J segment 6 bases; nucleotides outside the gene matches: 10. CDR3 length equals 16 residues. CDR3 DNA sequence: TGTGCCAGCAGCTTAAGGTCCGGACAGGGGGGCAGCGAGCAGTACTTC. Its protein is CASSLRSGQGGSEQYF. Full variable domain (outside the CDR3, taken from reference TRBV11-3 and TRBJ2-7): EAGVVQSPRYKIIEKKQPVAFWCNPISGHNTLYWYLQNLGQGPELLIRYENEEAVDDSQLPKDRFSAERLKGVDSTLKIQPAELGDSAVYLCASSLRSGQGGSEQYFGPGTRLTVT.

CDR3 region: CASSPWGPRNEKLFF. The CDR3 nucleotides are TGTGCCAGCAGCCCTTGGGGGCCTCGGAATGAAAAACTGTTTTTT. V usage is TRBV7-9 and J usage is TRBJ1-4, with D perhaps TRBD1 (6 bases). V lost 5 bases to trimming and J lost 5 bases, with 15 bases between them. The CDR3 is 15 residues long. The V gene's germline CDR1 is SEHNR and CDR2 FQNEAQ (reference sequence).

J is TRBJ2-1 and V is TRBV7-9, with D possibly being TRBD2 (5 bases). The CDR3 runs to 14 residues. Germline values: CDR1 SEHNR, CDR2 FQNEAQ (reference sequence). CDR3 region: CATRGVSSYNEQFF. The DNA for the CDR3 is TGTGCGACTCGGGGAGTCAGCTCCTACAATGAGCAGTTCTTC.

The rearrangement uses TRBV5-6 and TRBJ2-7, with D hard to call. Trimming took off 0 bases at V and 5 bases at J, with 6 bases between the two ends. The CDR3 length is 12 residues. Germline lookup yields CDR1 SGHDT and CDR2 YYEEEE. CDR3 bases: TGTGCCAGCAGCTTGGGTCCAGACGAGCAGTACTTC. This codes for CASSLGPDEQYF.

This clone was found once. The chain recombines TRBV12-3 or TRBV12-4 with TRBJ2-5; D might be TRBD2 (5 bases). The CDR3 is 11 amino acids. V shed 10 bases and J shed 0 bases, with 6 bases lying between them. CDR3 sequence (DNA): TGTGCCACGACTAACCAAGAGACCCAGTACTTC. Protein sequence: CATTNQETQYF.

CDR3: CASSLQGMGGYTF. CDR3 DNA: TGTGCCAGCAGTTTACAGGGTATGGGTGGCTACACCTTC. V is TRBV27 and J is TRBJ1-2; D is perhaps TRBD1 (5 bases). The CDR3 covers 13 residues. The V end lost 2 bases, the J end lost 7 bases, and 11 bases lay between the germline ends. Germline values: CDR1 MNHEY, CDR2 SMNVEV (reference sequence).

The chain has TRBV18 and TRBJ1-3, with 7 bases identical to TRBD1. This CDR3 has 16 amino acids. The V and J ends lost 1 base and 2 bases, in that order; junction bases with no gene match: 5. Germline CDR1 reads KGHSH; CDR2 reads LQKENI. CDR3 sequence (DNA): TGTGCCAGCTCACCACAGACAGGGACAACTGGAAACACCATATATTTT. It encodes CASSPQTGTTGNTIYF.

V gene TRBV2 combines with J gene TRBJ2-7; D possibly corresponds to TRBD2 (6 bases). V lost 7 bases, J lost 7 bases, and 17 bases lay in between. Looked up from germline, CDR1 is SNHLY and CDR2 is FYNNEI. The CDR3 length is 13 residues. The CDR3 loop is CASTQPGLWEQYF. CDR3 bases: TGTGCCAGCACCCAACCCGGACTATGGGAGCAGTACTTC.